This T cell receptor beta chain is from a study of blood T cell repertoires in COVID-19. As for the study in general: PBMCs, B-cell-depleted T cells, or T cells provided the cDNA or gDNA that made up the material.

In the original processing: Scientists estimated how many nucleated cells there were by amplifying reference gene primers. Produced via immunoSEQ multiplex PCR; TCRdb's table is partial and in-frame only. V, J and clone size are those of that table, while D and trimming were read from the DNA. This table has some 300,000 clones, 80% to 90% appearing once. Patients of the Seattle cohort, enrolled during active infection, were followed longitudinally. Germline V gene sequence: CDR1 SGDLS, CDR2 YYNGEE. CDR3 length equals 17 residues. Germline trimming cut 2 bases from V and 7 bases from J; bases unmatched to any gene: 15.

The rearrangement joins TRBV9 to TRBJ2-1; 7 bases match TRBD2. This TCR came from a woman aged 45-65 years with COVID-19, enrolled during active disease. Sample: peripheral blood. DNA of the CDR3: TGTGCCAGCAGCGTGGGGGGGAGCGTGGGTTTGGTAAATGAGCAGTTCTTC. It specifies CASSVGGSVGLVNEQFF. The full variable domain, completed using reference TRBV9 and TRBJ2-1, is DSGVTQTPKHLITATGQRVTLRCSPRSGDLSVYWYQQSLDQGLQFLIQYYNGEERAKGNILERFSAQQFPDLHSELNLSSLELGDSALYFCASSVGGSVGLVNEQFFGPGTRLTVL.